This TCR beta chain emerged from a study of Graves' ophthalmopathy and Graves' hyperthyroidism. CDR3 length: 14 residues. Germline CDR1 LGHNA, CDR2 YSLEER. V dropped 4 bases and J dropped 1 base, with 10 bases sitting between them. RNA transcripts served as template for amplifying TCR beta CDR3 sequences. The first round was an RT-PCR with HTBI primers, and the second round was a multiplex PCR. Each CDR3 protein gets one entry after TCRdb re-called the multiplex PCR reads with MiXCR. The sample contains over a million distinct CDR3 sequences, about 40% of which appear only once. The sequencing input was peripheral blood or thyroid tissue (not recorded which). The receptor was isolated from an adult man with Graves' hyperthyroidism. The chain uses TRBV4-3 and TRBJ2-5; TRBD1 or TRBD2 may be the D gene (5 bases each). The CDR3 nucleotides read TGCGCCAGCAGCCGACAGACTATCCAAGAGACCCAGTACTTC. Translated: CASSRQTIQETQYF.